This T cell receptor beta chain is from a study of cytomegalovirus exposure and HLA in healthy donors. Study-level results: Earlier analysis found most TCR beta V segments productive about 87% or about 30% of the time. Using a false discovery rate of 0.05, a later analysis showed that approximately 16,000 TCR beta sequences were associated with HLA alleles.

This clone was seen only a few times. Its antigen is not identified. Germline V gene data show CDR1 as MGHDK and CDR2 as SYGVNS. The CDR3 spans 15 residues. The V end lost 6 bases, the J end lost 9 bases, and 18 bases lay between the germline ends. PCR amplification relied on 60 Vbeta primers (plus 13 Jbeta primers). Clones were read by immunoSEQ multiplex PCR, and TCRdb kept only the in-frame ones, dropping some. The repertoire holds approximately 88,000 clones, 70% to 80% seen once, with 3.7% in the top ten. The receptor was isolated from a man aged 25-45 years in good health and CMV-seronegative. Sequencing was done on a sample of PBMCs. This chain links TRBV25-1 with TRBJ1-6; D is perhaps TRBD1 (5 bases). Here the CDR3 DNA reads TGTGCCAGCAGCGTCCTTGGAGGGGTTCTTTCACCCCTCCACTTT. It translates to CASSVLGGVLSPLHF.